One sample yielded the 26 T cell receptor beta chains listed below, sequenced in a study of blood T cell repertoires in COVID-19. Here immunoSEQ multiplex PCR was the method, and the copy in TCRdb shows in-frame clones only, minus some. The sample yields over 30,000 clones, about 90% seen once. Sequenced input: peripheral blood. The receptors here all came from a man aged 70-80 years with active or convalescent COVID-19.

The genes are TRBV30 and TRBJ1-1, with D perhaps matching TRBD1 (6 bases). V was cut by 3 bases and J by 0 bases, with 11 bases left in between. This CDR3 contains 14 residues. Germline V gene lookup returns CDR1 GTSNPN and CDR2 SVGIG (reference sequence). The CDR3 sequence: CAWRRGGMNTEAFF. DNA for the CDR3: TGTGCCTGGAGGAGAGGGGGAATGAACACTGAAGCTTTCTTT.

The chain links TRBV28 to TRBJ1-5; the D is unclear. V was cut by 2 bases and J by 5 bases, with 7 bases left in between. The CDR3 runs to 13 residues. Per germline, CDR1 MDHEN and CDR2 SYDVKM. The CDR3 nucleotides read TGTGCCAGCAGTTTAGGAGGGCATCAGCCCCAGCATTTT. It encodes CASSLGGHQPQHF.

This chain links TRBV7-2 with TRBJ1-2, with 7 bases matching TRBD1. Unmatched junction bases numbered 9, after V lost 5 bases and J lost 3 bases. This CDR3 has 15 amino acids. CDR1 is SGHTA and CDR2 is FQGNSA in the germline V gene. The CDR3 region is CASSPQTGYDYGYTF. CDR3 sequence (DNA): TGTGCCAGCAGCCCCCAGACAGGGTACGACTATGGCTACACCTTC.

The CDR3, as DNA: TGTGCCAGCAGCGGGAGGGACCTCCCCGCAAACTATGGCTACACCTTC. It translates to CASSGRDLPANYGYTF. V gene TRBV12-1 combines with J gene TRBJ1-2. TRBV12-1 is deemed a pseudogene. CDR3 length: 16 residues.

This rearrangement joins TRBV5-4 to TRBJ1-1; unclear D gene. Looked up from germline, CDR1 is SGHNT and CDR2 is YYREEE (reference sequence). The V gene lost 4 bases and the J gene lost 1 base, with 8 bases spanning the gap. This CDR3 has 13 amino acids. CDR3 in DNA: TGTGCCAGCAGCCCCATGCGGAACACTGAAGCTTTCTTT. It is translated as CASSPMRNTEAFF.

This chain uses TRBV19 with TRBJ1-3; D is unclear. The CDR3 is 13 residues long. Germline CDR1 is LNHDA and CDR2 is SQIVND (reference sequence). V was cut by 6 bases and J by 4 bases, with 10 bases left in between. The CDR3 spells CASRLSGGNTIYF. The CDR3 region has the DNA TGTGCCAGTAGATTATCGGGGGGAAACACCATATATTTT. Full variable domain (rest looked up from reference TRBV19 and TRBJ1-3): DGGITQSPKYLFRKEGQNVTLSCEQNLNHDAMYWYRQDPGQGLRLIYYSQIVNDFQKGDIAEGYSVSREKKESFPLTVTSAQKNPTAFYLCASRLSGGNTIYFGEGSWLTVV.

The J gene is TRBJ1-1, the V gene TRBV3-1 (or the pseudogene TRBV3-2); a weak D match, TRBD1 (6 bases). CDR1 and CDR2 from the germline V gene are LGHDT and YNNKEL (reference sequence). V lost 1 base and J lost 5, with 8 bases in between. The CDR3 extends over 13 amino acids. The CDR3 sequence is CASSQGRGTEAFF. The CDR3, as DNA: TGTGCCAGCAGCCAAGGCAGGGGAACTGAAGCTTTCTTT.

The chain links TRBV7-9 to TRBJ2-7, with 7 nucleotides matching TRBD1. Germline V lookup: CDR1 SEHNR, CDR2 FQNEAQ (reference sequence). The CDR3 spans 14 residues. The J segment lost 6 bases and the V segment lost 2 bases, leaving 7 bases of the junction unmatched. The CDR3 loop reads CASSLYQGVAEQYF. DNA of the CDR3: TGTGCCAGCAGCTTATATCAGGGGGTGGCCGAGCAGTACTTC.

The chain couples TRBV2 to TRBJ1-4, with TRBD1 matching 7 bases. Germline CDR1 SNHLY, CDR2 FYNNEI. This CDR3 contains 14 residues. The junction had 11 bases not matched to a gene; V was cut back by 8 bases and J by 8 bases. The CDR3 spells CASALQGIGEKLFF. DNA for the CDR3: TGTGCCAGCGCCTTACAGGGGATCGGAGAAAAACTGTTTTTT.

The chain uses TRBV19 and TRBJ2-2; maybe TRBD1 (5 bases). V lost 4 bases and J lost 0, with 12 bases in between. The CDR3 sequence is 16 residues long. Germline assignment: CDR1 LNHDA and CDR2 SQIVND (reference sequence). CDR3 residues: CASSTLTGANTGELFF. In DNA form, the CDR3 reads TGTGCCAGTAGTACCCTAACAGGCGCGAACACCGGGGAGCTGTTTTTT.

CDR3 region: CASSPGTGIPEQYF. The CDR3 DNA is TGTGCCAGCAGCCCCGGGACAGGGATTCCCGAGCAGTACTTC. The V call is TRBV11-3, the J call TRBJ2-7; 9 bases are a match to TRBD1. CDR3 length: 14 amino acids. The germline CDR1 and CDR2 sequences are SGHNT and YENEEA. V lost 5 bases and J lost 6; bases outside the gene matches: 8.

The V and J genes are TRBV7-9 and TRBJ2-1; 7 nucleotides line up with TRBD1. From germline, CDR1 is SEHNR and CDR2 FQNEAQ (reference sequence). CDR3 length equals 14 residues. Germline trimming cut 5 bases from V and 7 bases from J; bases unmatched to any gene: 8. CDR3 nucleotides: TGTGCCAGCAGCCCATCCCGCAGGGGGAATGAGCAGTTCTTC. Encoded protein: CASSPSRRGNEQFF.

V usage is TRBV7-3 and J usage is TRBJ2-2; D is undetermined. The CDR3 covers 14 residues. Between the trimmed V and J ends, which lost 6 bases and 0 bases, there was a span of 8 bases. Germline CDR1 is SGHTA and CDR2 is FQGTGA. CDR3 protein: CASSLGTNTGELFF. DNA for the CDR3: TGTGCCAGCAGTTTGGGCACGAACACCGGGGAGCTGTTTTTT.

This rearrangement joins TRBV7-9 to TRBJ1-1; a possible D gene is TRBD1 (6 bases). The CDR3 length is 15 residues. CDR1 is SEHNR and CDR2 is FQNEAQ in the germline V gene (reference sequence). Trimming left V 1 base short and J 0 bases short, with 9 bases between. Here the CDR3 reads CASSLVGAVNTEAFF. The CDR3 bases are TGTGCCAGCAGCTTAGTGGGGGCCGTGAACACTGAAGCTTTCTTT.

The genes are TRBV7-9 and TRBJ2-5; D is unresolved. The CDR3 runs to 12 residues. Germline values: CDR1 SEHNR, CDR2 FQNEAQ (reference sequence). Trimming stripped 5 bases from V and 9 bases from J, with 13 bases between. The CDR3 loop is CASSVPTEPQYF. For the CDR3, the DNA is TGTGCCAGCAGCGTTCCAACGGAGCCCCAGTACTTC.

This clone was seen once. The genes are TRBV2 and TRBJ2-5, with TRBD2 matching 9 bases. V trimming: 5 bases; J trimming: 4 bases; junction bases outside the gene matches: 5. This CDR3 has 14 residues. CDR1 and CDR2 (germline): SNHLY, FYNNEI. The CDR3 sequence is CASSKISGRETQYF. As DNA, the CDR3 is TGTGCCAGCAGTAAAATTAGCGGGAGAGAGACCCAGTACTTC.

The CDR3 coding sequence is TGCGCCAGCAGCCAAGGAGACGGGAGCTCCTACAATGAGCAGTTCTTC. It is translated as CASSQGDGSSYNEQFF. The V gene is TRBV4-1, the J gene TRBJ2-1; tentatively, D is TRBD2 (6 bases). The CDR3 spans 16 residues. V was shortened by 1 base and J by 0 bases, with 10 bases between the two germline ends. Germline CDR1 and CDR2: MGHRA and YSYEKL.

Here the CDR3 DNA reads TGTGCCACCAGCAGCGGACAGGATTATGGCTACACCTTC. It specifies CATSSGQDYGYTF. The chain carries TRBV15 and TRBJ1-2, with TRBD1 identical over 7 bases. The CDR3 consists of 13 residues. Germline V lookup: CDR1 LNHNV, CDR2 YYDKDF (reference sequence). J gave up 5 bases and V 3 bases, and 3 bases lay outside the gene matches.

V is TRBV19 and J is TRBJ2-4, with D perhaps matching TRBD2 (5 bases). V gave up 7 bases and J gave up 0 bases, with 22 bases separating them. Germline V CDR1 and CDR2: LNHDA, SQIVND (reference sequence). The CDR3 has 18 residues. CDR3 nucleotide sequence: TGTGCCAGTACTCAATCGCCGACGAGCGGATTAGCCAAAAACATTCAGTACTTC. Protein sequence: CASTQSPTSGLAKNIQYF.

This clone was seen a handful of times. The chain has TRBV18 and TRBJ1-3, with TRBD1 matching over 10 bases. Germline CDR1 is KGHSH and CDR2 is LQKENI. J lost 0 bases, V lost 2 bases, and 4 bases had no gene match. The CDR3 loop spans 17 amino acids. DNA for the CDR3: TGTGCCAGCTCACCAGACAGGGGGCTTGCCTCTGGAAACACCATATATTTT. This codes for CASSPDRGLASGNTIYF.

This clone showed up just once. V and J are TRBV10-3 and TRBJ1-1; D is possibly TRBD1 (6 bases). This CDR3 is built from 13 residues. V was shortened by 10 bases and J by 0 bases, with 12 bases between the two germline ends. Germline CDR1 reads ENHRY; CDR2 reads SYGVKD. The CDR3 reads CATRQEVNTEAFF. The CDR3 nucleotides read TGTGCCACCCGACAGGAAGTGAACACTGAAGCTTTCTTT.

This chain joins TRBV18 and TRBJ1-2; tentative D call: TRBD1 (5 bases). Germline V gene sequence: CDR1 KGHSH, CDR2 LQKENI. The CDR3 loop spans 15 amino acids. V was trimmed by 3 bases and J by 0 bases, leaving 11 bases between them. CDR3 bases: TGTGCCAGCTCACCGACAGAAGAGCCTAACTATGGCTACACCTTC. This translates into CASSPTEEPNYGYTF.

This clone turned up a few times. V and J are TRBV20-1 and TRBJ2-7, with unresolved D. Trimming took 3 bases from V and 0 from J, leaving 9 bases between them. The germline gives CDR1 DFQATT, CDR2 SNEGSKA (reference sequence). CDR3 length equals 13 residues. Here the CDR3 reads CSASRGSSYEQYF. The CDR3 DNA sequence: TGCAGTGCTAGTAGAGGCAGCTCCTACGAGCAGTACTTC.

The chain is built from TRBV6-5 and TRBJ1-2; TRBD1 aligns across 7 bases. Germline V CDR1 and CDR2: MNHEY, SVGAGI. The CDR3 sequence is 13 residues long. V shed 5 bases and J 2 bases; nucleotides not matched to a gene: 2. The CDR3 DNA reads TGTGCCAGCAGTCCGGACAGGAACTATGGCTACACCTTC. This gives the protein CASSPDRNYGYTF.

This clone was detected once. This chain connects TRBV4-1 to TRBJ1-4, with D unresolved. CDR3 length: 16 residues. The V end lost 5 bases, the J end lost 7 bases, and 20 bases lay between the germline ends. Germline-derived CDR1 and CDR2 are MGHRA and YSYEKL. The CDR3 region is CASSTIIPGRGEKLFF. CDR3 in DNA: TGCGCCAGCAGCACGATTATACCGGGGAGAGGTGAAAAACTGTTTTTT.

This rearrangement joins TRBV6-5 to TRBJ2-7, with 9 bases fitting TRBD1. With 5 bases clipped from V and 5 bases from J, the junction kept 4 bases outside the gene matches. CDR3 length: 13 residues. Germline CDR1 and CDR2: MNHEY and SVGAGI. The CDR3 sequence: CASSRQGVDEQYF. The CDR3 DNA reads as TGTGCCAGCAGTAGACAGGGGGTGGACGAGCAGTACTTC.